Below are 5 T cell receptor beta chains sequenced from a single sample in a study of naive and memory T cell subsets. Study results and limitations: Naive repertoires, especially CD8, held a few larger clonotypes, possibly memory cells re-expressing CD45RA.

Their cognate antigens are unknown. An equimolar mix of two oligonucleotides served as the beta constant-region primer for TRBC1 and TRBC2. Ligated cDNA was amplified by four rounds of PCR with nested alpha and beta constant-region primers and SP2. TCRdb re-called the UMI-ligation and nested PCR reads through MiXCR, storing one row per CDR3 protein. Of around 160,000 distinct CDR3 sequences listed, roughly 20% are singletons. Material for sequencing was naive CD4+ T cells from blood. These receptors came from a human donor in good health.

In its sample, this clonotype was seen a few times. J is TRBJ2-7 and V is TRBV6-5, with TRBD1 identical over 9 bases. Germline CDR1 reads MNHEY; CDR2 reads SVGAGI. The V segment lost 5 bases and the J segment 2 bases; nucleotides outside the gene matches: 4. This CDR3 is built from 14 residues. In DNA, the CDR3 is TGTGCCAGCAGTGGGGACAGGGCAACCTACGAGCAGTACTTC. Encoded protein: CASSGDRATYEQYF.

This clonotype was counted ten times or more. The V gene is TRBV18, the J gene TRBJ2-3; 9 bases agree with TRBD2. CDR1 is KGHSH and CDR2 is LQKENI in the germline V gene. The CDR3 extends over 15 amino acids. Trimming removed 6 bases from V and 5 bases from J; junction bases left unmatched: 9. DNA of the CDR3: TGTGCCAGCTCCCTGAGGACTAGCGAAGGAGATACGCAGTATTTT. This codes for CASSLRTSEGDTQYF.

The J gene is TRBJ2-3, the V gene TRBV29-1, with D perhaps matching TRBD1 (6 bases). This CDR3 spans 14 amino acids. V dropped 1 base and J dropped 3 bases, with 11 bases sitting between them. CDR1 SQVTM and CDR2 ANQGSEA come from the germline V gene. In nucleotides, the CDR3 is TGCAGCGTTGAAGGAGGCAGGGGTACAGATACGCAGTATTTT. This gives the protein CSVEGGRGTDTQYF.

This clonotype was counted between two and nine times. The chain recombines TRBV9 with TRBJ2-2; D gene uncertain. Trimming left V 0 bases short and J 2 bases short, with 8 bases between. Germline loops: CDR1 SGDLS, CDR2 YYNGEE. This CDR3 contains 15 residues. The CDR3 coding sequence is TGTGCCAGCAGCGTAGGGGTTGGAAACACCGGGGAGCTGTTTTTT. Protein sequence: CASSVGVGNTGELFF.

The gene calls are TRBV29-1 and TRBJ2-7; 11 bases are shared with TRBD2. The ends lost 5 bases at V and 2 bases at J; junction bases unmatched: 8. Germline lookup yields CDR1 SQVTM and CDR2 ANQGSEA. The CDR3 is made up of 15 amino acids. The CDR3 sequence is CSVRTSGPNTYEQYF. CDR3 coding DNA: TGCAGCGTTAGGACTAGCGGGCCCAACACCTACGAGCAGTACTTC.